The rows below give T cell receptor beta chains drawn from one sample of a study of cytomegalovirus exposure and HLA in healthy donors. Produced via immunoSEQ multiplex PCR; TCRdb's table is partial and in-frame only. The data hold roughly 150,000 clones, with approximately 86% observed a single time. The sequencing sample was made of PBMCs. The receptors were gathered from a woman between 45 and 60 years old in good health and CMV-seropositive. CDR3s leave out the opening cysteine and the closing phenylalanine or tryptophan. The order of the fields is CDR3 protein, J gene, V gene.

CDR3aa: ASSLYGVSDTEAF; j_gene: TRBJ1-1; v_gene: TRBV5-1
CDR3aa: ASSLGRGMYNEQF; j_gene: TRBJ2-1; v_gene: TRBV7-9
CDR3aa: AWRAGPGNSPLH; j_gene: TRBJ1-6; v_gene: TRBV30
CDR3aa: SVEGLGGNRHEQF; j_gene: TRBJ2-1; v_gene: TRBV29-1
CDR3aa: ASSFGQGAHQPQH; j_gene: TRBJ1-5; v_gene: TRBV27
CDR3aa: ASSSGGPDTQY; j_gene: TRBJ2-3; v_gene: TRBV10-1
CDR3aa: ASSLGGSGGYEQY; j_gene: TRBJ2-7; v_gene: TRBV11-3
CDR3aa: ASSGRQGMSSPLH; j_gene: TRBJ1-6; v_gene: TRBV6-1
CDR3aa: ASSLPRTSGGLPQETQY; j_gene: TRBJ2-5; v_gene: TRBV7-9
CDR3aa: ASSPETGPHTGELF; j_gene: TRBJ2-2; v_gene: TRBV18
CDR3aa: ATSRVERGPGELF; j_gene: TRBJ2-2; v_gene: TRBV15
CDR3aa: ASSYPGQTSYGYT; j_gene: TRBJ1-2; v_gene: TRBV7-2
CDR3aa: ASSQDGPHGYT; j_gene: TRBJ1-2; v_gene: TRBV4-1
CDR3aa: AWSSAGGNTIY; j_gene: TRBJ1-3; v_gene: TRBV30
CDR3aa: ASSYSGQGAYNEQF; j_gene: TRBJ2-1; v_gene: TRBV6-6
CDR3aa: ASSIRSSSYNEQF; j_gene: TRBJ2-1; v_gene: TRBV11-2
CDR3aa: SAGGLEQF; j_gene: TRBJ2-1; v_gene: TRBV20-1
CDR3aa: ASRQGGGNQPQH; j_gene: TRBJ1-5; v_gene: TRBV2
CDR3aa: ASRRLGYFEQF; j_gene: TRBJ2-1; v_gene: TRBV2
CDR3aa: AWSGDRREAF; j_gene: TRBJ1-1; v_gene: TRBV30
CDR3aa: ASSPPSTGELF; j_gene: TRBJ2-2; v_gene: TRBV18
CDR3aa: ASSLAGEQY; j_gene: TRBJ2-7; v_gene: TRBV7-2
CDR3aa: ASSRTGATEAF; j_gene: TRBJ1-1; v_gene: TRBV27
CDR3aa: ASSPRQGMPTDTQY; j_gene: TRBJ2-3; v_gene: TRBV7-6
CDR3aa: SAVRTDTQY; j_gene: TRBJ2-3; v_gene: TRBV20-1
CDR3aa: AWGLAGALNEQF; j_gene: TRBJ2-1; v_gene: TRBV30
CDR3aa: ASSLEGAGYT; j_gene: TRBJ1-2; v_gene: TRBV11-2
CDR3aa: ASGGGSGANVLT; j_gene: TRBJ2-6; v_gene: TRBV2
CDR3aa: ASRDSGQYSPLH; j_gene: TRBJ1-6; v_gene: TRBV2
CDR3aa: ASSLTPQGGTEAF; j_gene: TRBJ1-1; v_gene: TRBV7-2
CDR3aa: ASSPRVRSPLH; j_gene: TRBJ1-6; v_gene: TRBV27
CDR3aa: AWMNTRNGYT; j_gene: TRBJ1-2; v_gene: TRBV30
CDR3aa: ASSLQGLGSEQY; j_gene: TRBJ2-7; v_gene: TRBV6-1
CDR3aa: ASSPQEGLVGNTIY; j_gene: TRBJ1-3; v_gene: TRBV7-8
CDR3aa: ASSYSLSRLETQY; j_gene: TRBJ2-5; v_gene: TRBV6-6
CDR3aa: ASGNGGGQYEQY; j_gene: TRBJ2-7; v_gene: TRBV7-8
CDR3aa: ASSLTDTNTGELF; j_gene: TRBJ2-2; v_gene: TRBV27
CDR3aa: ASRRDTQY; j_gene: TRBJ2-3; v_gene: TRBV25-1
CDR3aa: ASSFDRGLDEQY; j_gene: TRBJ2-7; v_gene: TRBV5-1
CDR3aa: ASSQRTSGTEDTQY; j_gene: TRBJ2-3; v_gene: TRBV4-2
CDR3aa: ASSRGRNTEAF; j_gene: TRBJ1-1; v_gene: TRBV19
CDR3aa: ASSPHRAGANVLT; j_gene: TRBJ2-6; v_gene: TRBV27
CDR3aa: ASSPPAGGGTEAF; j_gene: TRBJ1-1; v_gene: TRBV18
CDR3aa: ASSPLHGLAGRNTGELF; j_gene: TRBJ2-2; v_gene: TRBV4-2
CDR3aa: ASSQASGYEQY; j_gene: TRBJ2-7; v_gene: TRBV4-2
CDR3aa: ASSLWTDPSRYEQF; j_gene: TRBJ2-1; v_gene: TRBV7-9
CDR3aa: ASRWGQEFNQPQH; j_gene: TRBJ1-5; v_gene: TRBV2
CDR3aa: ASSPWGPSSTDTQY; j_gene: TRBJ2-3; v_gene: TRBV9
CDR3aa: ASSRRDRETDTQY; j_gene: TRBJ2-3; v_gene: TRBV6-1
CDR3aa: ASAGRGYGYT; j_gene: TRBJ1-2; v_gene: TRBV5-6
CDR3aa: ASSQDLGQGSGNTIY; j_gene: TRBJ1-3; v_gene: TRBV4-3
CDR3aa: ASSLVDFTDTQY; j_gene: TRBJ2-3; v_gene: TRBV5-1
CDR3aa: ASSVRRGDNEQF; j_gene: TRBJ2-1; v_gene: TRBV9